The 27 T cell receptor beta chains below come from one sample, sequenced in a study of shared clonotypes between healthy human individuals. Clones were sequenced by immunoSEQ multiplex PCR, and TCRdb holds only the in-frame ones, with some missing. The sample contains roughly 2.1 million clones, 85% to 95% of which appear only once. The naive CD8 population came from CD45RO-negative cells selected for CCR7, without terminally differentiated effector memory CD45RA+ cells. Sequenced material: naive CD8+ T cells from PBMCs. The receptor set was obtained from a man aged 18 to 30 in good health. Some clones in this sample may be carry-over from other donors' samples.

The V and J genes are TRBV11-1 and TRBJ2-3; 8 nucleotides align to TRBD2. V lost 1 base to trimming and J lost 0 bases; unmatched junction nucleotides: 6. CDR3 size: 17 residues. From germline, CDR1 is SGHAT and CDR2 FQDESV (reference sequence). This chain's CDR3 is CASSLEDLAGSTDTQYF. The CDR3, as DNA: TGTGCCAGCAGCTTAGAGGACTTAGCGGGAAGCACAGATACGCAGTATTTT.

This chain's CDR3 is CASSELGTNTGELFF. The CDR3 DNA reads TGTGCCAGCAGCGAATTGGGGACGAACACCGGGGAGCTGTTTTTT. V usage is TRBV9 and J usage is TRBJ2-2; no clear D. This CDR3 has 15 amino acids. Deletions cut 3 bases from V and 0 bases from J, with 9 bases between. In germline, CDR1 is SGDLS, CDR2 YYNGEE.

The chain is built from TRBV2 and TRBJ1-1, with 10 bases identical to TRBD1. Trimming cost V 7 bases and J 3 bases; bases outside gene matches: 5. The CDR3 extends over 14 amino acids. The germline CDR1 and CDR2 sequences are SNHLY and FYNNEI. The CDR3 region is CASMWGQGYTEAFF. CDR3 in DNA: TGTGCCAGCATGTGGGGACAGGGGTACACTGAAGCTTTCTTT.

This chain joins TRBV2 and TRBJ1-2; 7 bases align to TRBD1. This CDR3 is built from 14 residues. Germline loops: CDR1 SNHLY, CDR2 FYNNEI. With V trimmed by 6 bases and J by 3 bases, 7 bases remained unmatched. CDR3 DNA: TGTGCCAGCAGGGACCGGGACAGCTACTATGGCTACACCTTC. It translates to CASRDRDSYYGYTF. Variable domain in full (rest from reference TRBV2 and TRBJ1-2): EPEVTQTPSHQVTQMGQEVILRCVPISNHLYFYWYRQILGQKVEFLVSFYNNEISEKSEIFDDQFSVERPDGSNFTLKIRSTKLEDSAMYFCASRDRDSYYGYTFGSGTRLTVV.

CDR3 DNA: TGTGCCAGCAGCTTAGGCCCTAGGGGGAATCAAGAGACCCAGTACTTC. As protein: CASSLGPRGNQETQYF. The rearrangement joins TRBV7-9 to TRBJ2-5; D might be TRBD1 (6 bases). The germline gives CDR1 SEHNR, CDR2 FQNEAQ (reference sequence). Trimming took off 1 base at V and 2 bases at J, with 14 bases between the two ends. The CDR3 totals 16 residues.

This clone was observed once. This chain uses TRBV4-3 with TRBJ2-2; D ambiguous. The CDR3 sequence is 14 residues long. In germline, CDR1 is LGHNA, CDR2 YSLEER. The germline V and J ends were trimmed by 1 base and 6 bases, with 9 bases remaining between them. The CDR3: CASSQVDGSGELFF. The CDR3 region has the DNA TGCGCCAGCAGCCAAGTCGACGGGTCCGGGGAGCTGTTTTTT.

This clone was found once. The chain uses TRBV5-6 and TRBJ2-7; D may match TRBD1 or TRBD2 (5 bases each). There are 15 residues in the CDR3. Germline-derived CDR1 and CDR2 are SGHDT and YYEEEE. With 2 bases removed from V and 1 base from J, the gap between germline ends came to 13 bases. The chain's CDR3 is CASSLPGTESYEQYF. CDR3 DNA sequence: TGTGCCAGCAGCTTACCCGGGACGGAATCCTACGAGCAGTACTTC.

V usage is TRBV4-3 and J usage is TRBJ2-7; TRBD2 matches 8 bases. Germline V gene lookup returns CDR1 LGHNA and CDR2 YSLEER. V lost 4 bases and J lost 0; bases outside the gene matches: 14. The CDR3 consists of 18 residues. CDR3 bases: TGCGCCAGCAGCCGAGGACTGGGCGGGAGGAAAAACTCCTACGAGCAGTACTTC. It yields the protein CASSRGLGGRKNSYEQYF.

Regarding this clone: This same CDR3 is encoded by further DNA sequences in the sample. V usage is TRBV5-4 and J usage is TRBJ2-7, with D uncertain. The germline V gene has CDR1 SGHNT and CDR2 YYREEE (reference sequence). Trimming pared 2 bases from V and 3 bases from J, leaving 6 bases between. The CDR3 totals 12 residues. DNA of the CDR3: TGTGCCAGCAGCTTCTCGGGCTACGAGCAGTACTTC. This codes for CASSFSGYEQYF.

This clone was counted a few times. The rearrangement links TRBV19 to TRBJ1-5, with D perhaps TRBD1 (6 bases). V lost 4 bases to trimming and J lost 5 bases, with 12 bases between them. Germline V CDR1 and CDR2: LNHDA, SQIVND (reference sequence). The CDR3 loop spans 14 amino acids. The CDR3 reads CASSTYRDYQPQHF. CDR3 sequence (DNA): TGTGCCAGTAGTACCTACAGGGACTATCAGCCCCAGCATTTT.

This clone was picked up one time. The chain carries TRBV7-9 and TRBJ2-1; 7 nucleotides line up with TRBD2. Germline V gene lookup returns CDR1 SEHNR and CDR2 FQNEAQ (reference sequence). V was clipped by 3 bases and J by 10 bases; unmatched bases: 6. This CDR3 is 13 amino acids long. In nucleotides, the CDR3 is TGTGCCAGCAGCTTGAGCGGGGCCCGGGAGCAGTTCTTC. Its protein is CASSLSGAREQFF. Looking up the rest from reference TRBV7-9 and TRBJ2-1 gives the full variable domain: DTGVSQNPRHKITKRGQNVTFRCDPISEHNRLYWYRQTLGQGPEFLTYFQNEAQLEKSRLLSDRFSAERPKGSFSTLEIQRTEQGDSAMYLCASSLSGAREQFFGPGTRLTVL.

About this clone itself: In the same sample, other DNA sequences code for this CDR3. V usage is TRBV6-5 and J usage is TRBJ2-7, with 10 bases matching TRBD1. J was trimmed by 5 bases and V by 6 bases; bases with no gene match: 4. The CDR3 has 13 amino acids. CDR1 and CDR2 (germline): MNHEY, SVGAGI. The CDR3 reads CASRDRGLNEQYF. The CDR3 nucleotides are TGTGCCAGCAGAGACAGGGGGCTAAACGAGCAGTACTTC.

This sequence joins TRBV5-6 and TRBJ2-7, with D perhaps matching TRBD2 (6 bases). The CDR3 runs to 13 residues. CDR1 and CDR2 from the germline V gene are SGHDT and YYEEEE. Between the trimmed V and J ends, which lost 2 bases and 11 bases, there was a span of 17 bases. Here the CDR3 reads CASSFGTPGIEYF. The DNA of the CDR3 is TGTGCCAGCAGCTTCGGGACTCCGGGGATTGAGTACTTC.

V usage is TRBV7-8 and J usage is TRBJ2-1; D is tentatively TRBD1 or TRBD2 (5 bases each). The CDR3 runs to 15 residues. Between the trimmed V and J ends, which lost 5 bases and 3 bases, there was a span of 14 bases. CDR1 and CDR2 (germline): SGHVS, FQNEAQ. CDR3 DNA: TGTGCCAGCAGCCTCTGGGACGGCAACTACAATGAGCAGTTCTTC. It is translated as CASSLWDGNYNEQFF.

This CDR3 reads CASGLTSGNEQFF. The DNA of the CDR3 is TGTGCCAGCGGCCTGACTAGCGGGAATGAGCAGTTCTTC. V usage is TRBV5-6 and J usage is TRBJ2-1, with TRBD2 matching over 10 bases. The CDR3 has 13 amino acids. J was trimmed by 7 bases and V by 7 bases; bases with no gene match: 5. The V gene's germline CDR1 is SGHDT and CDR2 YYEEEE.

Concerning this clone itself: The sample contains more than one DNA sequence encoding this CDR3. The rearrangement links TRBV27 to TRBJ2-1, with D unclear. This CDR3 contains 13 residues. The germline V and J ends were trimmed by 5 bases and 1 base, with 6 bases remaining between them. Germline values: CDR1 MNHEY, CDR2 SMNVEV (reference sequence). CDR3 amino acids: CASSLESYNEQFF. CDR3 in DNA: TGTGCCAGCAGTCTTGAATCCTACAATGAGCAGTTCTTC.

This chain links TRBV5-5 with TRBJ2-4; 7 bases are a match to TRBD1. V was clipped by 3 bases and J by 3 bases; unmatched bases: 9. Germline V lookup: CDR1 SGHKS, CDR2 YYEKEE (reference sequence). This CDR3 is built from 16 residues. CDR3 amino acids: CASSSIPRDSKNIQYF. DNA for the CDR3: TGTGCCAGCAGCTCAATCCCCCGGGACAGCAAAAACATTCAGTACTTC.

The chain links TRBV11-2 to TRBJ2-7; possible D gene TRBD2, 6 bases. V lost 7 bases, J lost 0 bases, and 19 bases lay in between. CDR3 length equals 16 residues. Germline V gene sequence: CDR1 SGHAT, CDR2 FQNNGV. In nucleotides, the CDR3 is TGTGCCAGCATAGTCAGGGCGGGGATCGGCTCCTACGAGCAGTACTTC. This gives the protein CASIVRAGIGSYEQYF.

This chain uses TRBV11-1 with TRBJ2-7; D gene ambiguous. V lost 1 base, J lost 4 bases, and 11 bases lay in between. CDR3 length equals 14 residues. The germline V gene encodes CDR1 SGHAT and CDR2 FQDESV (reference sequence). CDR3 loop: CASSLVGIGYEQYF. CDR3 sequence (DNA): TGTGCCAGCAGCTTAGTGGGCATTGGATACGAGCAGTACTTC.

V and J are TRBV11-2 and TRBJ2-7; D ambiguous. V lost 4 bases to trimming and J lost 2 bases, with 12 bases between them. The CDR3 length is 14 residues. Germline CDR1 SGHAT, CDR2 FQNNGV. The CDR3 loop reads CASSSRVGPYEQYF. As DNA, the CDR3 is TGTGCCAGCAGCTCAAGGGTTGGACCCTACGAGCAGTACTTC.

This chain connects TRBV6-5 to TRBJ2-5, with D possibly being TRBD1 (6 bases). Trimming removed 5 bases at V and 8 bases at J, with 12 bases between. Germline CDR1 and CDR2: MNHEY and SVGAGI. The CDR3 extends over 12 amino acids. In nucleotides, the CDR3 is TGTGCCAGCAGTCGTACAGGGCTAACCCAGTACTTC. Amino acids: CASSRTGLTQYF.

This chain links TRBV6-6 with TRBJ2-7; 11 bases line up with TRBD1. Germline V gene data show CDR1 as MNHNY and CDR2 as SVGAGI (reference sequence). The CDR3 is made up of 15 amino acids. After removal of 5 bases from V and 4 bases from J, the junction contained 7 bases not matched to a gene. The CDR3 protein is CASSNGDRGKYEQYF. In DNA form, the CDR3 reads TGTGCCAGCAGTAATGGGGACAGGGGGAAGTACGAGCAGTACTTC.

The chain uses TRBV28 and TRBJ1-2, with D possibly matching TRBD1 (5 bases). V was trimmed by 5 bases and J by 8 bases, leaving 18 bases between them. The CDR3 has 14 amino acids. Germline-derived CDR1 and CDR2 are MDHEN and SYDVKM. CDR3 in amino acids: CASSGGWGAGGYTF. For the CDR3, the DNA is TGTGCCAGCAGTGGAGGATGGGGCGCGGGAGGCTACACCTTC.

The CDR3 DNA sequence: TGTGCCAGCAGTGAAGAATACAGGCCTTCCTACGAGCAGTACTTC. This gives the protein CASSEEYRPSYEQYF. This rearrangement joins TRBV6-1 to TRBJ2-7; possibly TRBD1 for D (5 bases). The CDR3 covers 15 residues. The V and J ends lost 1 base and 1 base respectively, with 11 bases between them. The germline V gene has CDR1 MNHNS and CDR2 SASEGT.

This chain connects TRBV19 to TRBJ2-1; tentatively, D is TRBD2 (5 bases). Looked up from germline, CDR1 is LNHDA and CDR2 is SQIVND (reference sequence). V was pared by 6 bases and J by 0 bases, with 9 bases between. The CDR3 extends over 14 amino acids. CDR3 bases: TGTGCCAGTAGCCTAGCTAGCTCCTACAATGAGCAGTTCTTC. This encodes CASSLASSYNEQFF.

The chain has TRBV5-1 and TRBJ2-3; 10 bases are a match to TRBD2. Trimming took 3 bases from V and 4 from J; bases not matched to a gene: 11. The CDR3 is 17 amino acids. Germline CDR1 is SGHRS and CDR2 is YFSETQ. CDR3 region: CASSYYRAGGGADTQYF. The CDR3 coding sequence is TGCGCCAGCAGCTACTACCGAGCGGGAGGGGGGGCAGATACGCAGTATTTT.

This sequence joins TRBV9 and TRBJ2-7; D gene uncertain. Deletions cut 0 bases from V and 5 bases from J, with 15 bases between. The length of the CDR3 is 15 residues. The germline V gene has CDR1 SGDLS and CDR2 YYNGEE. The CDR3 loop is CASSVGGSILDEQYF. CDR3 bases: TGTGCCAGCAGCGTAGGTGGCAGCATCCTGGACGAGCAGTACTTC.